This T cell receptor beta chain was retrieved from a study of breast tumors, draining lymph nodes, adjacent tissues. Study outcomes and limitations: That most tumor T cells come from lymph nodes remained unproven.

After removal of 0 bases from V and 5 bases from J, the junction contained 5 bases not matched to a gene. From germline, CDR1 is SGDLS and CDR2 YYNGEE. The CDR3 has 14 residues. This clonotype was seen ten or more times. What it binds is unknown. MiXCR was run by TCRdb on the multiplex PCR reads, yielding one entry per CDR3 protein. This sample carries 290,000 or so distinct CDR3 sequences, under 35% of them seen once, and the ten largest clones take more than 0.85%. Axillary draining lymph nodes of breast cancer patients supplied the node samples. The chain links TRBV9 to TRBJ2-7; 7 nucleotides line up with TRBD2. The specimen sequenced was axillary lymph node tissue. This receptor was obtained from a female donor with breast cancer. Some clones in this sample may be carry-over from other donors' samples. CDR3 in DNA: TGTGCCAGCAGCGTAGAGGTGGGAGGGGACGAGCAGTACTTC. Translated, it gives CASSVEVGGDEQYF.